The 2 T cell receptor beta chains below all came from one sample that was sequenced in a study of T-cell reconstitution after alpha-beta-depleted transplantation in children. A library of TCRbeta sequences, prepared with unique molecular identifiers, was generated. From the PCR reads, TCRdb called clonotypes with MiXCR, one entry per CDR3 protein. The sample carries some 600,000 distinct CDR3 sequences, around 13% recorded once. The material sequenced was PBMCs, mostly from graft donor cells, taken 360 days after TCRalphabeta/CD19-depleted stem cell transplant. These receptors were collected from a male patient younger than 18 who had a stem cell transplant for acute myeloid leukemia, so the T cells may come from the graft donor.

Many counts were recorded for this clonotype. The CDR3 is CASSLFYRDSNQPQHF. CDR3 DNA: TGTGCCAGCAGTTTATTCTACAGGGATAGCAATCAGCCCCAGCATTTT. This chain uses TRBV27 with TRBJ1-5; TRBD1 is a possible D gene (6 bases). V gave up 1 base and J gave up 0 bases, with 10 bases separating them. Germline CDR1 reads MNHEY; CDR2 reads SMNVEV (reference sequence). The CDR3 spans 16 residues.

The chain has TRBV29-1 and TRBJ2-5, with 7 bases that match TRBD1. Germline CDR1 and CDR2: SQVTM and ANQGSEA. Trimming cost V 4 bases and J 2 bases; bases outside gene matches: 7. The CDR3 consists of 14 residues. This chain's CDR3 is CSVGTGSSQETQYF. The CDR3 DNA reads TGCAGCGTTGGGACAGGTTCTTCTCAAGAGACCCAGTACTTC.